This T cell receptor (beta chain) comes out of a study of beta chain features in type 1 diabetes. Since all of the isolated RNA was reverse transcribed, expressed TCRB transcripts were what got sequenced. Data came from immunoSEQ multiplex PCR; TCRdb stores just in-frame clones and leaves some out. The sample lists 120,000 to 150,000 clones; 40% to 60% were seen once. V lost 3 bases, J lost 10 bases, and 12 bases stayed unmatched. The CDR3 contains 13 residues. CDR1 SQVTM and CDR2 ANQGSEA come from the germline V gene. The TCR originated in a man younger than 30 in good health. Sequenced input: Tregs from blood. The chain joins TRBV29-1 to TRBJ2-7, with 7 bases fitting TRBD1. The CDR3 sequence: CSVEGDSRLRQYF. Written as DNA, the CDR3 is TGCAGCGTTGAGGGGGACAGCAGACTACGACAGTACTTC.